Described below is a single T cell receptor beta chain sequence and its context. Generated by immunoSEQ multiplex PCR, the TCRdb table keeps only in-frame clones and is missing some. The repertoire holds over 110,000 clones, over 80% seen once, with about 1.7% in the top ten. This sample is drawn from a study of blood T cell repertoires in COVID-19. Study-level background: From T cells, B-cell-depleted T cells, or PBMCs came the material, which was cDNA or gDNA.

This CDR3 is 17 amino acids long. Germline assignment: CDR1 MNHNS and CDR2 SASEGT. V lost 7 bases to trimming and J lost 0 bases; unmatched junction nucleotides: 11. The V gene is TRBV6-1, the J gene TRBJ1-3, with 8 bases identical to TRBD1. The source of this sequence is a woman in her forties or fifties with acute or convalescent COVID-19. Input material: peripheral blood. The CDR3 loop is CASNDRRTGTSGNTIYF. CDR3 in DNA: TGTGCCAGCAATGACCGACGGACAGGGACCTCTGGAAACACCATATATTTT.